This T cell receptor beta chain was retrieved from a study of tumor and adjacent non-tumor tissue in lung cancer. Germline-derived CDR1 and CDR2 are KGHDR and SFDVKD. The CDR3 totals 15 residues. Worth noting for this clonotype: The junction departs from the called germline gene at one end, perhaps through a read error.

A modified ARM-PCR protocol with three rounds of nested PCR amplified TCRbeta. TCRdb ran MiXCR on the multiplex PCR reads and lists one entry per CDR3 protein. This table holds 110,000 or so distinct CDR3 sequences, about 64% found once. The template was RNA from unsorted bulk tissue. Distant lung tissue was collected more than 3 cm away from the tumor edge. Source material: distant non-tumor lung tissue. The clonotype was recovered from a man in his 60s with non-small cell lung cancer. This chain joins TRBV24-1 and TRBJ2-2; 10 positions agree with TRBD1. The CDR3 DNA reads TGTGCCACCAACCCAGACAGGGGGCTCACCGAGGAGCTGTTTTTT. Amino acid sequence: CATNPDRGLTEELFF.